The clone carrying this T cell receptor beta chain was seen more than once but under ten times. The target antigen is unknown. This sample is drawn from a study of blood T cells in healthy people across ages. Together with a sample-barcoded 5' primer, a J-beta primer mix was included in a second PCR lasting roughly 6 to 12 cycles. A template-switch adaptor with 12 random nucleotides tagged each cDNA molecule. Via MiXCR, TCRdb re-called the 5' RACE reads, giving one row per CDR3 protein. The profile shows hundreds of thousands of distinct CDR3 sequences, approximately 49% of them singletons. The CDR3 loop spans 14 amino acids. With 6 bases clipped from V and 5 bases from J, the junction kept 8 bases outside the gene matches. Healthy Caucasian individuals from Russia aged about 6 to 90 were enrolled as donors. Findings and caveats of the study: It was held that diversity estimates obtained from one million T cells represented underestimates.

The sequenced material came from blood. The chain couples TRBV12-3 or TRBV12-4 to TRBJ2-5, with 8 bases aligning to TRBD2. The sequence was collected from a young man in good health. In DNA, the CDR3 is TGTGCCAGCAGCGACGGGGGGGGCGACGAGACCCAGTACTTC. Translation gives CASSDGGGDETQYF.